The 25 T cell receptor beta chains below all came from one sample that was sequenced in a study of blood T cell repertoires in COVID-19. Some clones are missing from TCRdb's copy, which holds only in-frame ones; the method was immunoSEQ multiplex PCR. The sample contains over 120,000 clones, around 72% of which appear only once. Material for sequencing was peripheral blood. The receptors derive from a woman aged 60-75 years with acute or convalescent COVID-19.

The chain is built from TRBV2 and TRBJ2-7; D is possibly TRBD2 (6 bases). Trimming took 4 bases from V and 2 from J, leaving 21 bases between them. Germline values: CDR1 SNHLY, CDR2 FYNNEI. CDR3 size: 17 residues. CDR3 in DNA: TGTGCCAGCAGTGCCCACCTTCTGGAGGGAGTGACCTACGAGCAGTACTTC. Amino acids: CASSAHLLEGVTYEQYF.

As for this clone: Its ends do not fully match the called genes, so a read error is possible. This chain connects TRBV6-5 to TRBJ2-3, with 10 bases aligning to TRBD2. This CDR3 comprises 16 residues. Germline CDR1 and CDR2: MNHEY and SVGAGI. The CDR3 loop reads CATSYSSGRNADTQYF. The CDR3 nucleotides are TGTGCCACCAGTTACTCTAGCGGGAGAAACGCAGATACGCAGTATTTT.

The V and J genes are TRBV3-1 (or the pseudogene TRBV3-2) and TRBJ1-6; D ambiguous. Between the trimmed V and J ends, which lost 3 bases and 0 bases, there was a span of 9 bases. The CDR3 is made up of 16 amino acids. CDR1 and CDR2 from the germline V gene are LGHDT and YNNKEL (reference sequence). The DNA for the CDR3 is TGTGCCAGCAGCCAGGTCCTGAGCTCCTATAATTCACCCCTCCACTTT. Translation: CASSQVLSSYNSPLHF.

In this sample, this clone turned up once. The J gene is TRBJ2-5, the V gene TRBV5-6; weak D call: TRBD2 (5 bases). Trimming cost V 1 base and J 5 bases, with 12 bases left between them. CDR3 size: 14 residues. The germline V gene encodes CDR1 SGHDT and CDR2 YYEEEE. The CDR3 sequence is CASSLLFTGETQYF. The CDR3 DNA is TGTGCCAGCAGCTTGTTGTTCACGGGGGAGACCCAGTACTTC.

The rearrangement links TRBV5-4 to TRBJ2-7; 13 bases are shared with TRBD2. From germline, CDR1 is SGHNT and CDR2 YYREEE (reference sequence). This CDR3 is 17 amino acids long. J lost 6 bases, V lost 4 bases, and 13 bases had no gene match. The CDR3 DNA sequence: TGTGCCAGCAGCCTAGGGACTAGCGGGATCCCAGGCATCGAGCAGTACTTC. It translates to CASSLGTSGIPGIEQYF.

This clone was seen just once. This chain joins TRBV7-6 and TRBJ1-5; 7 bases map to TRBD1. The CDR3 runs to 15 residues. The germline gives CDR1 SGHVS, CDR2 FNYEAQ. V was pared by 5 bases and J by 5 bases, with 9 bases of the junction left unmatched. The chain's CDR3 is CASSNRQGVHQPQHF. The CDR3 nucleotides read TGTGCCAGCAGCAATCGACAGGGCGTCCATCAGCCCCAGCATTTT.

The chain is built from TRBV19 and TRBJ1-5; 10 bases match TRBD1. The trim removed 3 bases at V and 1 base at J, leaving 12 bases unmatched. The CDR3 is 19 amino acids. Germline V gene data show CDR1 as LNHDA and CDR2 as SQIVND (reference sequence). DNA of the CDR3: TGTGCCAGTAGTATCGTAAGGACAGGGGGGATAAGAAGCAATCAGCCCCAGCATTTT. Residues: CASSIVRTGGIRSNQPQHF.

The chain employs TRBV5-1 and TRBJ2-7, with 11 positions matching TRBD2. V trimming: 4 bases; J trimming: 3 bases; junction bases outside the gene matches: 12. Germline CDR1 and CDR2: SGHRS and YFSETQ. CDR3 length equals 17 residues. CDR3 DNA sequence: TGCGCCAGCAGCCTGGGGCTCCTAGGACTAGCGGGCTACGAGCAGTACTTC. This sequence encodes CASSLGLLGLAGYEQYF.

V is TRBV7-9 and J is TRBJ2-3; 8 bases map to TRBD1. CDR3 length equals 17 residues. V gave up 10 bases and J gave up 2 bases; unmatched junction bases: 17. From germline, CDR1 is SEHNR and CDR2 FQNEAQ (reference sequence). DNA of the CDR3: TGTGCCATCAAACCAAGAGAAGGGACAGGATCCACAGATACGCAGTATTTT. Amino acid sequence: CAIKPREGTGSTDTQYF.

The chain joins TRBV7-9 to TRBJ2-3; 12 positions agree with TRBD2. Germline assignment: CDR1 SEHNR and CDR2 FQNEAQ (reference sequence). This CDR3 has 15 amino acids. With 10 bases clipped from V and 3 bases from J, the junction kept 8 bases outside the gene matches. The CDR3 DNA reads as TGTGCCACCCCTAGCGGGAGGGCCAGGACAGATACGCAGTATTTT. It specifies CATPSGRARTDTQYF.

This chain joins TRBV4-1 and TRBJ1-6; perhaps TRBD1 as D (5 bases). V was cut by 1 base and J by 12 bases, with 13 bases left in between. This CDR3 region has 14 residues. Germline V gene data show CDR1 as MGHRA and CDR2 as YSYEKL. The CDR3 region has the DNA TGCGCCAGCAGCCAAGTCGACAGAGCACAACCCCTCCACTTT. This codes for CASSQVDRAQPLHF.

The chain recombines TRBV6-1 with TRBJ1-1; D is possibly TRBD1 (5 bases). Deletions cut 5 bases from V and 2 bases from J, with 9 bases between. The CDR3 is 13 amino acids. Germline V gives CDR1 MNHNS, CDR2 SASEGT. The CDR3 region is CASSSGQNTEAFF. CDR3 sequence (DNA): TGTGCCAGCAGTTCCGGACAAAACACTGAAGCTTTCTTT.

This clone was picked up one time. The CDR3 here is CASKPGREYTQYF. DNA for the CDR3: TGTGCCAGCAAGCCCGGCCGGGAATATACGCAGTATTTT. The V call is TRBV28, the J call TRBJ2-3; D is possibly TRBD2 (5 bases). Trimming cost V 7 bases and J 7 bases, with 15 bases left between them. The germline CDR1 and CDR2 sequences are MDHEN and SYDVKM. CDR3 length: 13 residues.

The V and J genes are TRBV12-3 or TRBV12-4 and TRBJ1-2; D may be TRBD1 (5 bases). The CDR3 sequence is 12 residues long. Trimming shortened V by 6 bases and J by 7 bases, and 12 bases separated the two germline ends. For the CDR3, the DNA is TGTGCCAGCAGCCGCGACAGCCGTGGCTACACCTTC. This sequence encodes CASSRDSRGYTF.

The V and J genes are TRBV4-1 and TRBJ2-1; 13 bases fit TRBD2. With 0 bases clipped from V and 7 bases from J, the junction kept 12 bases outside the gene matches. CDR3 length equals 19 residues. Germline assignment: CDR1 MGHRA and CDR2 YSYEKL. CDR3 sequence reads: CASSQDLYMGLAGLNEQFF. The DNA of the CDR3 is TGCGCCAGCAGCCAAGATTTATATATGGGACTAGCGGGACTTAATGAGCAGTTCTTC.

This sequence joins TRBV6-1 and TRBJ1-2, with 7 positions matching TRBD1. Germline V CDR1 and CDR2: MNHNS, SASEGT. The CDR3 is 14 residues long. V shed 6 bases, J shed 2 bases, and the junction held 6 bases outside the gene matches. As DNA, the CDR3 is TGTGCCAGCAGGGGAAGGGGACAGAACTATGGCTACACCTTC. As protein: CASRGRGQNYGYTF.

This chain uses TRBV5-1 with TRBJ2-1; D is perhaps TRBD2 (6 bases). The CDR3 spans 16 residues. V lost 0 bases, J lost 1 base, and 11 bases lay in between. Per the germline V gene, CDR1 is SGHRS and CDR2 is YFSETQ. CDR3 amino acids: CASSLAGGISYNEQFF. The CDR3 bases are TGCGCCAGCAGCTTGGCGGGCGGGATTTCCTACAATGAGCAGTTCTTC.

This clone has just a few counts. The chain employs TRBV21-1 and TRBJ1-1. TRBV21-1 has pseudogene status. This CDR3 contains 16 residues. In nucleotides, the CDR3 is TGTGCCAGCAGCAGGGCTGAGAGGGCCGGACCACATGAAGCTTTCTTT. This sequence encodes CASSRAERAGPHEAFF.

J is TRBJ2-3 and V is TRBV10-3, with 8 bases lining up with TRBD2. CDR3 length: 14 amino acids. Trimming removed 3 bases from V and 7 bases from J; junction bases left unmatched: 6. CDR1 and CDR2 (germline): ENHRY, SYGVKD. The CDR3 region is CAISESGSSYTQYF. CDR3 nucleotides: TGTGCCATCAGTGAAAGCGGGAGCTCATATACGCAGTATTTT.

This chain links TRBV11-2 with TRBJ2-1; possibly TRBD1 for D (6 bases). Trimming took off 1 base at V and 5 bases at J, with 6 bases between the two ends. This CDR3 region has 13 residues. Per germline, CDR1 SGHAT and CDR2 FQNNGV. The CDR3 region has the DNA TGTGCCAGCAGCTTAGGGACAGACAATGAGCAGTTCTTC. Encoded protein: CASSLGTDNEQFF. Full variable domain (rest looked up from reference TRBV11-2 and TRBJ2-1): EAGVAQSPRYKIIEKRQSVAFWCNPISGHATLYWYQQILGQGPKLLIQFQNNGVVDDSQLPKDRFSAERLKGVDSTLKIQPAKLEDSAVYLCASSLGTDNEQFFGPGTRLTVL.

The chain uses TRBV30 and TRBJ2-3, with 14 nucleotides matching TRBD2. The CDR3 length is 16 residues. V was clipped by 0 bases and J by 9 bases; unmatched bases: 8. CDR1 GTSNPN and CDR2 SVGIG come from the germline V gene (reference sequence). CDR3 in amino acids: CAWSVLGTSGSGTQYF. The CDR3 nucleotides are TGTGCCTGGAGTGTACTAGGGACTAGCGGGAGTGGGACGCAGTATTTT. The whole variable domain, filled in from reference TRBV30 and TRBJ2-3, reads SQTIHQWPATLVQPVGSPLSLECTVEGTSNPNLYWYRQAAGRGLQLLFYSVGIGQISSEVPQNLSASRPQDRQFILSSKKLLLSDSGFYLCAWSVLGTSGSGTQYFGPGTRLTVL.

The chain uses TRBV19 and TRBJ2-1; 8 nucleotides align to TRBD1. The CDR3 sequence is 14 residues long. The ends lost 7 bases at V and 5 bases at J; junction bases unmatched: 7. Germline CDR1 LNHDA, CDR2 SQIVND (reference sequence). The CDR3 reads CASNLQGVHNEQFF. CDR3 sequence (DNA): TGTGCCAGTAACCTACAGGGGGTCCACAATGAGCAGTTCTTC.

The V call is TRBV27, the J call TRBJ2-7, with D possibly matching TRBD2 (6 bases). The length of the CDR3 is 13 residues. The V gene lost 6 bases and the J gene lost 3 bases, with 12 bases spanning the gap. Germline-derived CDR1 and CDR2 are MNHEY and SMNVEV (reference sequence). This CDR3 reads CASRRGTDYEQYF. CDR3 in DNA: TGTGCCAGCAGACGGGGGACGGACTACGAGCAGTACTTC.

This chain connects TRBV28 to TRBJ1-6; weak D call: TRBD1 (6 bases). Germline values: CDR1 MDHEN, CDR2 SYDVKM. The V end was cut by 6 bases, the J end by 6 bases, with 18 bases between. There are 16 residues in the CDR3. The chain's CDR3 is CASSTTRDTLNSPLHF. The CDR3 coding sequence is TGTGCCAGCAGCACTACCCGGGACACACTTAATTCACCCCTCCACTTT.

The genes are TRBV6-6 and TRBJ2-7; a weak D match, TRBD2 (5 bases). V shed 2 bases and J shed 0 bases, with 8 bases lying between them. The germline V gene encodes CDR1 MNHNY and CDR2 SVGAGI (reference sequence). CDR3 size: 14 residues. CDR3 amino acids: CASSYLDYSYEQYF. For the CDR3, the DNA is TGTGCCAGCAGTTACCTCGACTACTCCTACGAGCAGTACTTC.